This entry describes one T cell receptor beta chain. TCRdb's copy holds only in-frame clones and misses some; the assay was immunoSEQ multiplex PCR. Found here are around 64,000 clones, approximately 93% of them singletons; the top ten hold roughly 2.6%. Looked up from germline, CDR1 is MRHNA and CDR2 is SNTAGT. This CDR3 has 16 residues. The ends were cut back, 2 bases at V and 7 bases at J, with 18 bases in the middle. This specimen comes from a study of T cell changes during pregnancy in multiple sclerosis. The sequenced sample was CD8+ T cells from peripheral blood mononuclear cells, obtained in the third trimester of pregnancy. This chain links TRBV6-4 with TRBJ2-1, with D possibly TRBD1 on 5 matching bases. The TCR originated in a female donor with multiple sclerosis, enrolled in a pregnancy study. CDR3 region: CASSDDPGLGANEQFF. The CDR3 bases are TGTGCCAGCAGTGACGACCCCGGATTAGGGGCGAATGAGCAGTTCTTC.